The entry that follows covers one TCR beta chain sequence. The germline V gene has CDR1 SGDLS and CDR2 YYNGEE. The length of the CDR3 is 13 residues. V trimming: 3 bases; J trimming: 4 bases; junction bases outside the gene matches: 2. This sample was taken from a study of blood T cell repertoires in COVID-19. Measured with immunoSEQ multiplex PCR; TCRdb has only the in-frame clones, and not every one. The sample carries 250,000 or so clones, 75% to 90% recorded once. This chain connects TRBV9 to TRBJ2-7, with 9 bases aligning to TRBD1. The source material was peripheral blood. The TCR was taken from a woman in her twenties or thirties with active or convalescent COVID-19. The CDR3 spells CASSAQGAYEQYF. The CDR3 bases are TGTGCCAGCAGCGCACAGGGGGCGTACGAGCAGTACTTC. The variable domain in full, completed from reference TRBV9 and TRBJ2-7, reads DSGVTQTPKHLITATGQRVTLRCSPRSGDLSVYWYQQSLDQGLQFLIQYYNGEERAKGNILERFSAQQFPDLHSELNLSSLELGDSALYFCASSAQGAYEQYFGPGTRLTVT.